The next 9 T cell receptor beta chains were all read from a single sample in a study of early T cells in non-severe SARS-CoV-2 infection. Via MiXCR, TCRdb re-called the 5' RACE reads, giving one row per CDR3 protein. The table lists tens of thousands of distinct CDR3 sequences, around 13% of them singletons. Sequencing was performed on whole blood. The source of these receptors is an adult who was a healthcare worker with PCR-confirmed SARS-CoV-2 infection or an uninfected control (not recorded which).

This clonotype was counted many times. The V and J genes are TRBV6-5 and TRBJ2-7; 8 bases are shared with TRBD1. The CDR3 runs to 15 residues. The trim removed 0 bases at V and 2 bases at J, leaving 3 bases unmatched. The germline gives CDR1 MNHEY, CDR2 SVGAGI. CDR3 bases: TGTGCCAGCAGTTACTCGAACAGGGGGGCCTACGAGCAGTACTTC. Its protein product is CASSYSNRGAYEQYF.

This clonotype was detected only a few times. This chain links TRBV2 with TRBJ2-1; D possibly corresponds to TRBD2 (6 bases). CDR3 size: 13 residues. Trimming took 7 bases from V and 3 from J, leaving 10 bases between them. The germline CDR1 and CDR2 sequences are SNHLY and FYNNEI. CDR3 coding DNA: TGTGCCAGCAAGCAGGGACTCTACAATGAGCAGTTCTTC. Translation: CASKQGLYNEQFF.

This clonotype came up a few times. The chain combines TRBV4-3 with TRBJ2-7, with 8 positions matching TRBD1. Trimming took 3 bases from V and 2 from J; bases not matched to a gene: 3. CDR1 is LGHNA, CDR2 YSLEER, per germline. This CDR3 spans 14 amino acids. Written as DNA, the CDR3 is TGCGCCAGCAGCCATACGACAGGGGCCTACGAGCAGTACTTC. This gives the protein CASSHTTGAYEQYF.

This clonotype was recorded many times. The chain uses TRBV27 and TRBJ2-7; D gene unclear. From germline, CDR1 is MNHEY and CDR2 SMNVEV (reference sequence). This CDR3 spans 13 amino acids. Trimming left V 0 bases short and J 1 base short, with 4 bases between. The CDR3 region has the DNA TGTGCCAGCAGTTTATCCAGATCCTACGAGCAGTACTTC. Protein product: CASSLSRSYEQYF.

There are many counts of this clonotype. The chain links TRBV12-3 or TRBV12-4 to TRBJ2-1; TRBD2 aligns across 10 bases. The junction had 4 bases not matched to a gene; V was cut back by 1 base and J by 7 bases. The CDR3 covers 15 residues. This chain's CDR3 is CASSLGLAGANEQFF. The CDR3 nucleotides read TGTGCCAGCAGTTTAGGGCTAGCGGGAGCTAATGAGCAGTTCTTC.

The rearrangement joins TRBV18 to TRBJ2-7, with D possibly matching TRBD1 (6 bases). Germline V CDR1 and CDR2: KGHSH, LQKENI. There are 12 residues in the CDR3. V was pared by 6 bases and J by 5 bases, with 11 bases between. The CDR3 spells CASSKNRDEQYF. CDR3 nucleotides: TGTGCCAGCTCCAAAAACAGGGACGAGCAGTACTTC. Supplemented by reference TRBV18 and TRBJ2-7, the full variable domain reads NAGVMQNPRHLVRRRGQEARLRCSPMKGHSHVYWYRQLPEEGLKFMVYLQKENIIDESGMPKERFSAEFPKEGPSILRIQQVVRGDSAAYFCASSKNRDEQYFGPGTRLTVT.

This clonotype appeared a few times. V usage is TRBV4-1 and J usage is TRBJ1-4; D call uncertain. The CDR3 contains 15 residues. Germline-derived CDR1 and CDR2 are MGHRA and YSYEKL. V lost 4 bases, J lost 0 bases, and 9 bases lay in between. CDR3 protein: CASSRVGTTNEKLFF. In nucleotides, the CDR3 is TGCGCCAGCAGCCGAGTGGGTACAACTAATGAAAAACTGTTTTTT.

At least ten counts were recorded for this clonotype. The CDR3, as DNA: TGCAGTGCTAGAGGGACAGGGCAGGGTTCACCCCTCCACTTT. Translation gives CSARGTGQGSPLHF. V is TRBV20-1 and J is TRBJ1-6, with TRBD1 matching over 8 bases. Germline V gene sequence: CDR1 DFQATT, CDR2 SNEGSKA (reference sequence). Trimming at V came to 1 base and at J to 9 bases, leaving 5 bases not matched to a gene. The CDR3 has 14 residues.

This clonotype was picked up one time. The rearrangement links TRBV6-5 to TRBJ2-7; 12 bases are a match to TRBD2. CDR1 and CDR2 (germline): MNHEY, SVGAGI. J lost 4 bases, V lost 6 bases, and 7 bases had no gene match. The CDR3 spans 15 residues. The CDR3 loop is CASSLGLAGLYEQYF. The CDR3 DNA follows: TGTGCCAGCAGCCTCGGACTAGCGGGGTTGTACGAGCAGTACTTC.